These 26 T cell receptor beta chains came from one sample sequenced in a study of blood T cell repertoires in COVID-19 (dated by TCRdb to 2020 to 2022). Preparation of the library involved the immunoSEQ multiplex PCR assay. Here the immuneACCESS table is served through TCRdb, limited to in-frame sequences with V and J called. Missing clones are a known gap in these copies; in checked studies unresolved V genes cover under half, and the rest lacks a known reason. In all, the sample holds 250,000 or so clones, and around 86% of those were seen once. In total, the top ten clones hold about 1.6% of the sample. The sample was PBMCs or T cells enriched from blood (not recorded which). The receptor set was obtained from a woman aged 45 to 65 who had recovered from COVID-19.

The genes are TRBV29-1 and TRBJ1-1, with TRBD1 as a possible D gene (5 bases). There are 13 residues in the CDR3. Trimming pared 4 bases from V and 5 bases from J, leaving 14 bases between. Germline assignment: CDR1 SQVTM and CDR2 ANQGSEA. The CDR3 nucleotides are TGCAGCGTTGCGTCCAGGGTGGGGACTGAAGCTTTCTTT. Its protein product is CSVASRVGTEAFF.

The chain recombines TRBV7-3 with TRBJ1-2; unclear D gene. Germline CDR1 reads SGHTA; CDR2 reads FQGTGA. The CDR3 has 17 residues. Trimming took off 5 bases at V and 6 bases at J, with 25 bases between the two ends. The CDR3 is CASSPRPPNINRDGYTF. The CDR3 DNA reads as TGTGCCAGCAGCCCCCGGCCCCCCAACATAAACCGGGATGGCTACACCTTC. The variable domain in full, completed from reference TRBV7-3 and TRBJ1-2, reads GAGVSQTPSNKVTEKGKYVELRCDPISGHTALYWYRQSLGQGPEFLIYFQGTGAADDSGLPNDRFFAVRPEGSVSTLKIQRTERGDSAVYLCASSPRPPNINRDGYTFGSGTRLTVV.

The V call is TRBV6-2 or TRBV6-3, the J call TRBJ2-3; D gene uncertain. Between the trimmed V and J ends, which lost 6 bases and 0 bases, there was a span of 19 bases. CDR3 length equals 17 residues. Germline-derived CDR1 and CDR2 are MNHEY and SVGEGT. CDR3 bases: TGTGCCAGCAGCTCCCCGCCCCCTTCTACCAGCACAGATACGCAGTATTTT. Amino acids: CASSSPPPSTSTDTQYF.

The chain joins TRBV12-3 or TRBV12-4 to TRBJ1-2, with 8 bases lining up with TRBD1. V gave up 11 bases and J gave up 4 bases; unmatched junction bases: 9. This CDR3 contains 13 residues. CDR3 region: CAGKAGGGYGYTF. The CDR3 nucleotides read TGTGCCGGGAAAGCAGGGGGCGGCTATGGCTACACCTTC.

This clone was seen just once. The chain uses TRBV7-2 and TRBJ2-7; tentative D call: TRBD1 (5 bases). CDR3 length equals 15 residues. The germline V gene has CDR1 SGHTA and CDR2 FQGNSA. V was pared by 1 base and J by 7 bases, with 17 bases between. In nucleotides, the CDR3 is TGTGCCAGCAGCTTAGGGCTAGGGGCTCCTAGGGAGCAGTACTTC. The encoded protein is CASSLGLGAPREQYF. Filled out from reference TRBV7-2 and TRBJ2-7, the complete variable domain reads GAGVSQSPSNKVTEKGKDVELRCDPISGHTALYWYRQSLGQGLEFLIYFQGNSAPDKSGLPSDRFSAERTGGSVSTLTIQRTQQEDSAVYLCASSLGLGAPREQYFGPGTRLTVT.

This clone was picked up one time. The V gene is TRBV18, the J gene TRBJ2-2; the D is unclear. Deletions cut 1 base from V and 7 bases from J, with 4 bases between. Per germline, CDR1 KGHSH and CDR2 LQKENI. The CDR3 is made up of 12 amino acids. CDR3 in DNA: TGTGCCAGCTCACCACTGAGCGGGGAGCTGTTTTTT. It is translated as CASSPLSGELFF.

This clone appeared a few times. The chain combines TRBV6-5 with TRBJ2-3; D possibly corresponds to TRBD1 (6 bases). The CDR3 length is 14 residues. CDR1 is MNHEY and CDR2 is SVGAGI in the germline V gene. V was shortened by 6 bases and J by 4 bases, with 14 bases between the two germline ends. The CDR3 coding sequence is TGTGCCAGCAGAAATACAGGGCGCGCAGATACGCAGTATTTT. Protein product: CASRNTGRADTQYF.

The chain links TRBV3-1 (or the pseudogene TRBV3-2) to TRBJ2-5; 7 positions match TRBD2. Germline CDR1 LGHDT, CDR2 YNNKEL (reference sequence). The CDR3 is made up of 17 amino acids. The V segment lost 3 bases and the J segment 4 bases; nucleotides outside the gene matches: 14. DNA for the CDR3: TGTGCCAGCAGCCATCTTGGGGGGGGACGGGGAAGAGAGACCCAGTACTTC. This translates into CASSHLGGGRGRETQYF.

The chain has TRBV24-1 and TRBJ1-4, with TRBD1 matching 7 bases. Germline CDR1 KGHDR, CDR2 SFDVKD. V lost 8 bases and J lost 8; bases outside the gene matches: 7. This CDR3 spans 13 amino acids. CDR3 loop: CATKDRVGEKLFF. The CDR3 DNA sequence: TGTGCCACCAAAGACAGGGTAGGCGAAAAACTGTTTTTT.

V and J are TRBV27 and TRBJ1-2, with D tentatively TRBD1 (6 bases). The CDR3 loop spans 16 amino acids. Germline CDR1 and CDR2: MNHEY and SMNVEV (reference sequence). The V end lost 0 bases, the J end lost 4 bases, and 15 bases lay between the germline ends. CDR3 protein: CASSLSIEGVPYGYTF. The CDR3 nucleotides read TGTGCCAGCAGTTTATCAATTGAGGGGGTACCCTATGGCTACACCTTC.

The chain has TRBV29-1 and TRBJ2-3; 8 positions match TRBD1. The V gene end was trimmed by 6 bases and the J gene end by 3 bases; junction bases not matched to a gene: 5. The germline CDR1 and CDR2 sequences are SQVTM and ANQGSEA. The CDR3 has 13 residues. CDR3 loop: CSVGGQGTDTQYF. The CDR3 DNA reads TGCAGCGTGGGAGGACAGGGTACAGATACGCAGTATTTT.

CDR3 nucleotides: TGTGCCACCAGCAGAGATCGACACGGCTCCTACAATGAGCAGTTCTTC. It is translated as CATSRDRHGSYNEQFF. The chain links TRBV15 to TRBJ2-1; no reliable D call. The CDR3 is 16 residues long. In germline, CDR1 is LNHNV, CDR2 YYDKDF (reference sequence). V dropped 0 bases and J dropped 0 bases, with 9 bases sitting between them. Complete variable domain (other parts from reference TRBV15 and TRBJ2-1): DAMVIQNPRYQVTQFGKPVTLSCSQTLNHNVMYWYQQKSSQAPKLLFHYYDKDFNNEADTPDNFQSRRPNTSFCFLDIRSPGLGDTAMYLCATSRDRHGSYNEQFFGPGTRLTVL.

V is TRBV11-3 and J is TRBJ2-1; 7 bases fit TRBD1. Germline lookup yields CDR1 SGHNT and CDR2 YENEEA. After removal of 2 bases from V and 7 bases from J, the junction contained 2 bases not matched to a gene. CDR3 length equals 13 residues. The CDR3 coding sequence is TGTGCCAGCAGCTTAACAGGGGAAAATGAGCAGTTCTTC. Translating it yields CASSLTGENEQFF.

The V and J genes are TRBV6-2 or TRBV6-3 and TRBJ1-5; D is uncertain. The CDR3 contains 15 residues. Trimming took off 0 bases at V and 7 bases at J, with 13 bases between the two ends. Germline values: CDR1 MNHEY, CDR2 SVGEGT. DNA of the CDR3: TGTGCCAGCAGTTACTCGAATTGGAGGAACCAGCCCCAGCATTTT. This encodes CASSYSNWRNQPQHF.

The gene calls are TRBV27 and TRBJ2-1; 11 nucleotides align to TRBD2. CDR3 size: 14 residues. Trimming at V came to 2 bases and at J to 9 bases, leaving 3 bases not matched to a gene. Per germline, CDR1 MNHEY and CDR2 SMNVEV (reference sequence). This chain's CDR3 is CASSLLAGGLEQFF. CDR3 DNA sequence: TGTGCCAGCAGTTTACTAGCGGGAGGTCTTGAGCAGTTCTTC.

CDR3 nucleotide sequence: TGTGCCAGTAGTATAACCGGGACACATTTTATTGGGCAGTACTTC. Its protein is CASSITGTHFIGQYF. The chain employs TRBV19 and TRBJ2-7; D perhaps matches TRBD1 (6 bases). V was clipped by 2 bases and J by 9 bases, with 20 bases between them. In germline, CDR1 is LNHDA, CDR2 SQIVND (reference sequence). The CDR3 extends over 15 amino acids.

The chain uses TRBV30 and TRBJ2-7; a possible D gene is TRBD2 (5 bases). Germline lookup yields CDR1 GTSNPN and CDR2 SVGIG (reference sequence). The CDR3 length is 16 residues. V lost 1 base to trimming and J lost 0 bases, with 16 bases between them. The CDR3 loop is CAWSAVLSGYSYEQYF. CDR3 nucleotide sequence: TGTGCCTGGAGTGCGGTTTTATCGGGATACTCCTACGAGCAGTACTTC.

This clone was observed a few times. The chain combines TRBV19 with TRBJ2-6; D remains ambiguous. Germline CDR1 LNHDA, CDR2 SQIVND (reference sequence). The CDR3 is 18 residues long. The V and J ends lost 3 bases and 0 bases respectively, with 15 bases between them. CDR3 amino acids: CASSILAGWASGANVLTF. The CDR3 DNA sequence: TGTGCCAGTAGTATCTTGGCAGGTTGGGCCTCTGGGGCCAACGTCCTGACTTTC.

The chain links TRBV20-1 to TRBJ1-4; D call uncertain. CDR3 length: 16 amino acids. The germline gives CDR1 DFQATT, CDR2 SNEGSKA (reference sequence). V lost 3 bases to trimming and J lost 7 bases, with 21 bases between them. CDR3 in amino acids: CSASTSNRAKLEKLFF. The CDR3 DNA reads as TGCAGTGCTAGTACCTCGAATCGAGCAAAGCTTGAAAAACTGTTTTTT.

The CDR3 is CASSLQGANSPLHF. CDR3 nucleotides: TGTGCCAGCAGTTTGCAGGGGGCGAATTCACCCCTCCACTTT. This chain links TRBV27 with TRBJ1-6; 8 nucleotides agree with TRBD1. The CDR3 spans 14 residues. V lost 3 bases and J lost 7; bases outside the gene matches: 2. Germline loops: CDR1 MNHEY, CDR2 SMNVEV (reference sequence).

The chain carries TRBV5-4 and TRBJ1-4; 10 bases match TRBD1. The CDR3 runs 19 residues. The V gene end was trimmed by 4 bases and the J gene end by 0 bases; junction bases not matched to a gene: 12. Germline loops: CDR1 SGHNT, CDR2 YYREEE (reference sequence). The CDR3: CASSPRDRGRGTTNEKLFF. The CDR3 coding sequence is TGTGCCAGCAGCCCGCGGGACAGGGGAAGAGGAACAACTAATGAAAAACTGTTTTTT.

There are a few counts of this clone. The gene calls are TRBV6-5 and TRBJ1-2, with TRBD1 as a possible D gene (6 bases). V lost 8 bases and J 2 bases, leaving 15 bases between the germline ends. Germline V lookup: CDR1 MNHEY, CDR2 SVGAGI. The CDR3 extends over 14 amino acids. The CDR3 region has the DNA TGTGCCAGCCTGTCCTGGACAGAAAACTATGGCTACACCTTC. Translating gives CASLSWTENYGYTF.

This clone was seen only once. The chain links TRBV9 to TRBJ2-7, with D possibly TRBD2 on 6 matching bases. Germline V CDR1 and CDR2: SGDLS, YYNGEE. CDR3 length equals 21 residues. The V gene lost 3 bases and the J gene lost 3 bases, with 34 bases spanning the gap. This chain's CDR3 is CASSAIWTTAIGCGFIYEQYF. CDR3 nucleotide sequence: TGTGCCAGCAGCGCGATATGGACTACGGCAATAGGGTGCGGATTTATCTACGAGCAGTACTTC.

The chain has TRBV29-1 and TRBJ1-6; 10 nucleotides match TRBD1. J was trimmed by 0 bases and V by 6 bases; bases with no gene match: 8. The V gene's germline CDR1 is SQVTM and CDR2 ANQGSEA. The CDR3 sequence is 17 residues long. The CDR3 region has the DNA TGCAGCGTCCGGGACAGGGGAATCGGCTCCTATAATTCACCCCTCCACTTT. This sequence encodes CSVRDRGIGSYNSPLHF.

This chain connects TRBV5-4 to TRBJ1-2; no clear D gene. This CDR3 spans 13 amino acids. Germline assignment: CDR1 SGHNT and CDR2 YYREEE (reference sequence). Trimming shortened V by 4 bases and J by 0 bases, and 7 bases separated the two germline ends. The CDR3: CASSRGSNYGYTF. The CDR3 coding sequence is TGTGCCAGCAGCCGCGGTTCTAACTATGGCTACACCTTC. The variable domain in full, completed from reference TRBV5-4 and TRBJ1-2, reads ETGVTQSPTHLIKTRGQQVTLRCSSQSGHNTVSWYQQALGQGPQFIFQYYREEENGRGNFPPRFSGLQFPNYSSELNVNALELDDSALYLCASSRGSNYGYTFGSGTRLTVV.

The CDR3 DNA sequence: TGTGCCAGCTCACCTAACAAAGAGACCCAGTACTTC. This sequence encodes CASSPNKETQYF. The chain uses TRBV18 and TRBJ2-5; the D is unclear. Deletions cut 3 bases from V and 3 bases from J, with 5 bases between. The CDR3 length is 12 residues. The germline gives CDR1 KGHSH, CDR2 LQKENI.